This entry lists 30 T cell receptor beta chains sequenced from one sample in a study of shared clonotypes between healthy human individuals. The method was immunoSEQ multiplex PCR; TCRdb's version includes in-frame clones alone and lacks a portion of them. The sample lists about 1 million clones, around 76% occurring once. The sequenced sample was memory CD4+ T cells sorted from blood. Subset denoted: CD45RA-negative fraction. These receptors originate from a man aged 18 to 35 in good health.

The CDR3 reads CASSRGTSYSYEQYF. CDR3 DNA: TGTGCCAGCAGCCGCGGGACTAGCTACTCCTACGAGCAGTACTTC. This sequence joins TRBV9 and TRBJ2-7, with 9 nucleotides matching TRBD2. The trim removed 4 bases at V and 0 bases at J, leaving 5 bases unmatched. Looked up from germline, CDR1 is SGDLS and CDR2 is YYNGEE. The CDR3 totals 15 residues.

The rearrangement joins TRBV30 to TRBJ2-3, with unresolved D. This CDR3 is built from 15 residues. The germline V and J ends were trimmed by 6 bases and 1 base, with 17 bases remaining between them. Germline V CDR1 and CDR2: GTSNPN, SVGIG (reference sequence). In nucleotides, the CDR3 is TGTGCCTGCACACCTATGGGGTACGGCACAGATACGCAGTATTTT. Translated: CACTPMGYGTDTQYF.

In DNA form, the CDR3 reads TGCGCCAGCAGCCCACGGCTAGCGGGAGAGACCCAGTACTTC. Its protein product is CASSPRLAGETQYF. The chain couples TRBV4-1 to TRBJ2-5, with 8 nucleotides matching TRBD2. The CDR3 spans 14 residues. V was clipped by 4 bases and J by 4 bases; unmatched bases: 5. The germline V gene has CDR1 MGHRA and CDR2 YSYEKL.

The V call is TRBV2, the J call TRBJ2-3; D tentatively fits TRBD1 or TRBD2 (5 bases each). CDR1 is SNHLY, CDR2 FYNNEI, per germline. This CDR3 spans 15 amino acids. With 2 bases removed from V and 9 bases from J, the gap between germline ends came to 18 bases. The CDR3 protein is CASSESLVTRDTQYF. In DNA form, the CDR3 reads TGTGCCAGCAGTGAAAGTCTTGTGACCCGGGACACGCAGTATTTT.

CDR3 DNA sequence: TGTGCCACCATTCGTGGGCGGGAGGGCTACAATGAGCAGTTCTTC. Protein: CATIRGREGYNEQFF. The chain has TRBV2 and TRBJ2-1, with 9 bases that match TRBD2. The CDR3 is 15 residues long. V shed 10 bases and J 3 bases; nucleotides not matched to a gene: 10. Germline lookup yields CDR1 SNHLY and CDR2 FYNNEI. The full variable domain, its missing parts supplied by reference TRBV2 and TRBJ2-1, is EPEVTQTPSHQVTQMGQEVILRCVPISNHLYFYWYRQILGQKVEFLVSFYNNEISEKSEIFDDQFSVERPDGSNFTLKIRSTKLEDSAMYFCATIRGREGYNEQFFGPGTRLTVL.

This clone was observed a few times. The V gene is TRBV11-3, the J gene TRBJ2-1; D is uncertain. With 4 bases removed from V and 6 bases from J, the gap between germline ends came to 13 bases. The CDR3 loop spans 14 amino acids. Looked up from germline, CDR1 is SGHNT and CDR2 is YENEEA. In DNA form, the CDR3 reads TGTGCCAGCAGCTCGATCTCCAAGCCCAATGAGCAGTTCTTC. Translation: CASSSISKPNEQFF.

The chain recombines TRBV28 with TRBJ1-4, with a tentative D call TRBD1 (5 bases). The CDR3 spans 15 residues. Germline loops: CDR1 MDHEN, CDR2 SYDVKM. V lost 3 bases to trimming and J lost 7 bases, with 15 bases between them. The CDR3 loop is CASSLRGVRGEKLFF. In DNA form, the CDR3 reads TGTGCCAGCAGTTTGAGAGGGGTGAGGGGTGAAAAACTGTTTTTT.

Only a few counts were recorded for this clone. CDR3 in amino acids: CASRDLRGRRGTGELFF. The CDR3, as DNA: TGTGCCAGCAGAGACCTCCGGGGGCGGCGCGGCACCGGGGAGCTGTTTTTT. The gene calls are TRBV7-2 and TRBJ2-2; D is perhaps TRBD1 or TRBD2 (6 bases each). The CDR3 spans 17 residues. Germline CDR1 reads SGHTA; CDR2 reads FQGNSA. Between the trimmed V and J ends, which lost 6 bases and 4 bases, there was a span of 21 bases.

This sequence joins TRBV19 and TRBJ1-4, with a tentative D call TRBD1 (5 bases). V dropped 6 bases and J dropped 8 bases, with 13 bases sitting between them. CDR1 is LNHDA and CDR2 is SQIVND in the germline V gene (reference sequence). This CDR3 region has 13 residues. The DNA for the CDR3 is TGTGCCAGTAGACGGGGACTTATGGAAAAACTGTTTTTT. Protein sequence: CASRRGLMEKLFF.

The rearrangement links TRBV5-4 to TRBJ1-4; D unresolved. Germline-derived CDR1 and CDR2 are SGHNT and YYREEE (reference sequence). The V end was cut by 4 bases, the J end by 5 bases, with 9 bases between. The CDR3 is made up of 13 amino acids. This chain's CDR3 is CASSLRVNEKLFF. The DNA of the CDR3 is TGTGCCAGCAGCCTGAGAGTCAATGAAAAACTGTTTTTT.

This clone appeared once. The chain joins TRBV5-4 to TRBJ2-2; the D call may be TRBD1 or TRBD2 (5 bases each). The CDR3 loop spans 15 amino acids. Between the trimmed V and J ends, which lost 0 bases and 5 bases, there was a span of 11 bases. Germline CDR1 and CDR2: SGHNT and YYREEE (reference sequence). The chain's CDR3 is CASSLAGTGTGELFF. CDR3 bases: TGTGCCAGCAGCTTGGCCGGGACGGGGACCGGGGAGCTGTTTTTT.

The table lists this clone with a count of one. The chain joins TRBV28 to TRBJ1-2, with TRBD1 identical over 11 bases. V shed 5 bases and J 8 bases; nucleotides not matched to a gene: 4. The CDR3 is 13 residues long. The V gene's germline CDR1 is MDHEN and CDR2 SYDVKM. CDR3 DNA: TGTGCCAGCAGTCCGGACAGGGGGCGCGGCTACACCTTC. This codes for CASSPDRGRGYTF.

This CDR3 is CASSRISGANVLTF. Written as DNA, the CDR3 is TGTGCCAGCAGTCGTATCTCAGGGGCCAACGTCCTGACTTTC. The chain links TRBV28 to TRBJ2-6; unclear D gene. The CDR3 is made up of 14 amino acids. Germline V CDR1 and CDR2: MDHEN, SYDVKM. V shed 5 bases and J shed 4 bases, with 9 bases lying between them.

V is TRBV2 and J is TRBJ2-3, with 7 positions matching TRBD2. The CDR3 is 14 amino acids. The V gene's germline CDR1 is SNHLY and CDR2 FYNNEI. V was clipped by 6 bases and J by 4 bases; unmatched bases: 7. CDR3 coding DNA: TGTGCCAGCAGGGTCGGGGAGGGCCCAGATACGCAGTATTTT. Its protein product is CASRVGEGPDTQYF.

Comment on this clone: This may arise from a read error, as a much more abundant clone is one base away. This chain connects TRBV6-1 to TRBJ1-5, with TRBD1 as a possible D gene (6 bases). V was clipped by 3 bases and J by 5 bases, with 8 bases between them. The CDR3 is 13 amino acids. Germline CDR1 reads MNHNS; CDR2 reads SASEGT. The CDR3 here is CASSEGADQPQHF. For the CDR3, the DNA is TGTGCCAGCAGTGAGGGGGCCGATCAGCCCCAGCATTTT.

V usage is TRBV5-1 and J usage is TRBJ1-4; D gene uncertain. The V and J ends lost 4 bases and 0 bases respectively, with 7 bases between them. Germline lookup yields CDR1 SGHRS and CDR2 YFSETQ. This CDR3 has 14 amino acids. CDR3 in amino acids: CASSKEATNEKLFF. The CDR3 region has the DNA TGCGCCAGCAGCAAAGAGGCAACTAATGAAAAACTGTTTTTT.

This clone appeared many times. The genes are TRBV18 and TRBJ1-6; 8 bases fit TRBD1. The V gene end was trimmed by 5 bases and the J gene end by 7 bases; junction bases not matched to a gene: 10. The CDR3 length is 16 residues. Germline V gene sequence: CDR1 KGHSH, CDR2 LQKENI. CDR3 protein: CASSTTGTGENSPLHF. The CDR3 region has the DNA TGTGCCAGCTCAACAACCGGGACAGGAGAAAATTCACCCCTCCACTTT.

The chain combines TRBV2 with TRBJ1-4; D is undetermined. This CDR3 has 13 amino acids. Looked up from germline, CDR1 is SNHLY and CDR2 is FYNNEI. The V end was cut by 5 bases, the J end by 3 bases, with 7 bases between. Here the CDR3 DNA reads TGTGCCAGCAGTTCGGTCTCTAATGAAAAACTGTTTTTT. The encoded protein is CASSSVSNEKLFF.

The CDR3 is CASIGPIGAYGYTF. In DNA, the CDR3 is TGTGCCAGTATCGGACCCATAGGGGCCTATGGCTACACCTTC. This sequence joins TRBV19 and TRBJ1-2; the D gene is possibly TRBD1 (5 bases). V lost 7 bases and J lost 4, with 16 bases in between. CDR1 is LNHDA and CDR2 is SQIVND in the germline V gene (reference sequence). The CDR3 consists of 14 residues.

The chain has TRBV11-1 and TRBJ1-6; 7 nucleotides match TRBD1. The CDR3 has 15 amino acids. V lost 1 base, J lost 9 bases, and 6 bases stayed unmatched. Germline CDR1 reads SGHAT; CDR2 reads FQDESV (reference sequence). For the CDR3, the DNA is TGTGCCAGCAGCTTAGAGCGGCAGGGGGTTTCACCCCTCCACTTT. Protein sequence: CASSLERQGVSPLHF.

This clone was observed a few times. This rearrangement joins TRBV28 to TRBJ1-5; D gene ambiguous. The germline V gene has CDR1 MDHEN and CDR2 SYDVKM. The germline V and J ends were trimmed by 2 bases and 10 bases, with 15 bases remaining between them. The CDR3 consists of 14 residues. The CDR3 reads CASSLNVQASPQHF. The CDR3 DNA reads as TGTGCCAGCAGTTTAAATGTGCAGGCATCCCCCCAGCATTTT.

J is TRBJ1-2 and V is TRBV19, with 10 bases fitting TRBD1. V shed 10 bases and J 5 bases; nucleotides not matched to a gene: 4. From germline, CDR1 is LNHDA and CDR2 SQIVND (reference sequence). This CDR3 contains 12 residues. The CDR3, as DNA: TGTGCCACCGGGACAGGGGCGTATGGCTACACCTTC. It specifies CATGTGAYGYTF.

Regarding this clone: Within the sample, other DNA sequences also encode this same CDR3. This sequence joins TRBV9 and TRBJ2-7; D is ambiguous. Trimming stripped 0 bases from V and 6 bases from J, with 7 bases between. This CDR3 is built from 12 residues. CDR1 SGDLS and CDR2 YYNGEE come from the germline V gene. As DNA, the CDR3 is TGTGCCAGCAGCGTAGGAGGCGGCGAGCAGTACTTC. Protein: CASSVGGGEQYF.

This rearrangement joins TRBV7-9 to TRBJ1-1, with D possibly TRBD1 on 5 matching bases. The V and J ends lost 3 bases and 11 bases respectively, with 19 bases between them. CDR1 is SEHNR, CDR2 FQNEAQ, per germline (reference sequence). There are 14 residues in the CDR3. The CDR3 DNA sequence: TGTGCCAGCAGCTTCCGGGACGACATATATGGCGCTTTCTTT. It encodes CASSFRDDIYGAFF.

The genes are TRBV6-4 and TRBJ2-7; D unclear. This CDR3 has 16 residues. The germline CDR1 and CDR2 sequences are MRHNA and SNTAGT. V lost 0 bases and J lost 7, with 19 bases in between. The CDR3 sequence: CASSDSHSTTYREQYF. The CDR3, as DNA: TGTGCCAGCAGTGACTCTCACTCGACAACCTATCGGGAGCAGTACTTC.

The chain recombines TRBV9 with TRBJ1-1, with 9 nucleotides matching TRBD1. The junction had 14 bases not matched to a gene; V was cut back by 4 bases and J by 4 bases. CDR1 and CDR2 (germline): SGDLS, YYNGEE. The length of the CDR3 is 17 residues. This CDR3 is CASSRGGQGLRGTEAFF. The CDR3 DNA is TGTGCCAGCAGCAGGGGGGGACAGGGTCTCAGGGGCACTGAAGCTTTCTTT.

This sequence joins TRBV25-1 and TRBJ1-4; TRBD1 matches at 9 bases. The V segment lost 8 bases and the J segment 7 bases; nucleotides outside the gene matches: 8. This CDR3 spans 14 amino acids. Germline V CDR1 and CDR2: MGHDK, SYGVNS. The CDR3 loop is CASGRGQGREKLFF. The CDR3 bases are TGTGCCAGCGGACGGGGACAGGGTCGTGAAAAACTGTTTTTT.

V and J are TRBV10-3 and TRBJ2-3; 7 positions match TRBD2. Trimming at V came to 8 bases and at J to 1 base, leaving 12 bases not matched to a gene. This CDR3 region has 16 residues. The germline CDR1 and CDR2 sequences are ENHRY and SYGVKD. CDR3: CAIVRGTGGGTDTQYF. For the CDR3, the DNA is TGTGCCATCGTGAGGGGAACGGGAGGTGGCACAGATACGCAGTATTTT.

This clone was found once. The chain uses TRBV11-2 and TRBJ2-7, with 9 bases identical to TRBD1. This CDR3 has 14 residues. The trim removed 5 bases at V and 6 bases at J, leaving 8 bases unmatched. Germline V gene data show CDR1 as SGHAT and CDR2 as FQNNGV. The CDR3 bases are TGTGCCAGCAGCCCTGGGACAGGGCAAGGCGAGCAGTACTTC. Translating gives CASSPGTGQGEQYF.

The genes are TRBV28 and TRBJ2-5, with 12 bases aligning to TRBD2. The V and J ends lost 5 bases and 5 bases, in that order; junction bases with no gene match: 6. Germline loops: CDR1 MDHEN, CDR2 SYDVKM. The CDR3 consists of 15 residues. This CDR3 is CASSPSSGGAETQYF. The DNA of the CDR3 is TGTGCCAGCAGTCCCTCTAGCGGGGGGGCGGAGACCCAGTACTTC.